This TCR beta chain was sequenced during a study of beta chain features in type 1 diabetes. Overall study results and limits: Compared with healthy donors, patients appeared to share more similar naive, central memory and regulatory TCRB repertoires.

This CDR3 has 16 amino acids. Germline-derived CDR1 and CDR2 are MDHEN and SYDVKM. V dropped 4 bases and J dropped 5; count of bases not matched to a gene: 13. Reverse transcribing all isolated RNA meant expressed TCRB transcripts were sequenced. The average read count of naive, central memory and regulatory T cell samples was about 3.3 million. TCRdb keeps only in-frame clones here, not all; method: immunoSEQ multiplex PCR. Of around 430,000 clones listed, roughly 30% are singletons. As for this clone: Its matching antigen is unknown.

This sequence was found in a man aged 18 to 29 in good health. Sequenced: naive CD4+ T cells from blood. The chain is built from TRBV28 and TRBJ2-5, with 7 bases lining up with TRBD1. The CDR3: CASSSLPPTGVETQYF. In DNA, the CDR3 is TGTGCCAGCAGTTCCCTTCCCCCCACAGGGGTGGAGACCCAGTACTTC.